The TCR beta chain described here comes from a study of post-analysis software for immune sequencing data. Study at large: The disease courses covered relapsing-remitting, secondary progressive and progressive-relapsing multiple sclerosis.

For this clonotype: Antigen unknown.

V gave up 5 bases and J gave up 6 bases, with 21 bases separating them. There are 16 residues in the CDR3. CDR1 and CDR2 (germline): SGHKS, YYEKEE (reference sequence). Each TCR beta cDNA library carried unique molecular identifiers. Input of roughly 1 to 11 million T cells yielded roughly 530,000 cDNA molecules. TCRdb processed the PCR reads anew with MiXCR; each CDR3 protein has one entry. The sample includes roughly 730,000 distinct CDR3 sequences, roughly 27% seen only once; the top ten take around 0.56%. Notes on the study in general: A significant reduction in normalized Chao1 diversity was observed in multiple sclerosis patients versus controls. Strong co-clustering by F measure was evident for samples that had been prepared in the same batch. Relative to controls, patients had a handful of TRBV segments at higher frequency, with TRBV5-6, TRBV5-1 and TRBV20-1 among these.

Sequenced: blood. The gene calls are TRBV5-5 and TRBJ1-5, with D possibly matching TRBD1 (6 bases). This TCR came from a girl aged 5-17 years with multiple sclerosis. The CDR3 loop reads CASSRGVGGWGQPQHF. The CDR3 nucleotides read TGTGCCAGCAGTCGGGGGGTGGGGGGCTGGGGTCAGCCCCAGCATTTT. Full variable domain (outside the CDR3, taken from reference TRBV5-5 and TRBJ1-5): DAGVTQSPTHLIKTRGQQVTLRCSPISGHKSVSWYQQVLGQGPQFIFQYYEKEERGRGNFPDRFSARQFPNYSSELNVNALLLGDSALYLCASSRGVGGWGQPQHFGDGTRLSIL.